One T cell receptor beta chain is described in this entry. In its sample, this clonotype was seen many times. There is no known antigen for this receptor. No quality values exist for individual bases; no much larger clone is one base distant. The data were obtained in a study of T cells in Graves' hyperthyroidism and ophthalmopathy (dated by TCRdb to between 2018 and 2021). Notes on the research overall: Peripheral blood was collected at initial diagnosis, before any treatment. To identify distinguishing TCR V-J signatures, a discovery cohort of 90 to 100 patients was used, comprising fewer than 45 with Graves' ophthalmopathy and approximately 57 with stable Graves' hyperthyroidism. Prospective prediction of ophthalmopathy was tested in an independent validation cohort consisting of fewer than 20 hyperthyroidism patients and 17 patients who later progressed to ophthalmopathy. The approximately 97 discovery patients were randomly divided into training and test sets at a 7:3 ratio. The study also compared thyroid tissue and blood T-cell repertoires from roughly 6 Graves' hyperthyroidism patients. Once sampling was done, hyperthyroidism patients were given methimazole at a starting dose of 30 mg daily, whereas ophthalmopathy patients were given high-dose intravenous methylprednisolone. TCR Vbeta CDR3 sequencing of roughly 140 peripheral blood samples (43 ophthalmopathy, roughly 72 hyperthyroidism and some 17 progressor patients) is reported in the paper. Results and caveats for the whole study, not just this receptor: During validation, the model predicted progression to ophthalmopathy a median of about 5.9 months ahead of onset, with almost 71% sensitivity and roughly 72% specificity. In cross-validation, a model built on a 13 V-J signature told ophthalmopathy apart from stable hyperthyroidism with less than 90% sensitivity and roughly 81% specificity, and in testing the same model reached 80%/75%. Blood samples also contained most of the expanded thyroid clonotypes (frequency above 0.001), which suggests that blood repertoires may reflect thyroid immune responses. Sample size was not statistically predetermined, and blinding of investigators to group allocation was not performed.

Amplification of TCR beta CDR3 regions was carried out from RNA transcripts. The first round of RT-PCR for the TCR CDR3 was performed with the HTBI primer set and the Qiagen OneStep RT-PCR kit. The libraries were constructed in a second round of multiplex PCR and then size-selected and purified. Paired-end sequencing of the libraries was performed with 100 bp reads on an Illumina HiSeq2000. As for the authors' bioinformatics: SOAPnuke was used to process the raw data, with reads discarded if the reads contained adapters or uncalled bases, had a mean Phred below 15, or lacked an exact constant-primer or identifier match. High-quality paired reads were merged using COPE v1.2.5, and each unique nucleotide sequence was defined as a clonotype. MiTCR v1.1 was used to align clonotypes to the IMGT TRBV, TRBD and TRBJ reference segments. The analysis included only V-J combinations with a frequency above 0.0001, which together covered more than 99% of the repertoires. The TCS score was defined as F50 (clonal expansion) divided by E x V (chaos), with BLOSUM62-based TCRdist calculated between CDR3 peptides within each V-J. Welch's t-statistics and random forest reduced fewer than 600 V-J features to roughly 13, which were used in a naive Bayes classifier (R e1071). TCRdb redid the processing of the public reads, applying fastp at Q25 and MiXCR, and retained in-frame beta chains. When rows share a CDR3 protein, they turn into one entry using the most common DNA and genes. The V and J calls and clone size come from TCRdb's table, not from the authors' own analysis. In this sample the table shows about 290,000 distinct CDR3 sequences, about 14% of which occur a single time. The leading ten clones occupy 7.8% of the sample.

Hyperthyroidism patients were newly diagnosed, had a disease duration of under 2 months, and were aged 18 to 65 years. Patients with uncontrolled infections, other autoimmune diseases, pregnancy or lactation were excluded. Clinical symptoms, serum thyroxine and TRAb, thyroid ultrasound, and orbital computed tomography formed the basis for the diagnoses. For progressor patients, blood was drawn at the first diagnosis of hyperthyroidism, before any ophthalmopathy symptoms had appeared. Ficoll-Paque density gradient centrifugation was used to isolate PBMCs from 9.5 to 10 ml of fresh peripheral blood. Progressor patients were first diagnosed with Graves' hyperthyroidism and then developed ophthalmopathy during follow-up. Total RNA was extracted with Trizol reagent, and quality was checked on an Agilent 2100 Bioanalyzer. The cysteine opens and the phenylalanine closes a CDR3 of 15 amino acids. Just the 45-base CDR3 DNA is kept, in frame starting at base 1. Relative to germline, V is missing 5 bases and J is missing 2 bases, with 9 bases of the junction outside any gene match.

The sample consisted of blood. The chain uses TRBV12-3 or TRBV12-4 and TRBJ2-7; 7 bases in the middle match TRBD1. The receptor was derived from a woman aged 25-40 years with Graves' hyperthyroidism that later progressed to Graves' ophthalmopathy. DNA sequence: TGTGCCAGCAGTGAAGTGGACAGGTTACCCTACGAGCAGTACTTC. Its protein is CASSEVDRLPYEQYF.